The 32 T cell receptor beta chains reported below all come from one sample, sequenced in a study of T-cell reconstitution after alpha-beta-depleted transplantation in children. Preparation of the TCRbeta library was carried out with unique molecular identifiers. TCRdb analysed the PCR reads with MiXCR anew, one entry per CDR3 protein. The sample has about 98,000 distinct CDR3 sequences; more than 20% are singletons. Sequencing was performed on PBMCs, taken before TCRalphabeta/CD19-depleted stem cell transplant. The receptors shown here come from a boy aged 2-9 years with acute lymphoblastic leukemia, due to receive a stem cell transplant.

This clonotype appeared a single time. The V and J genes are TRBV7-6 and TRBJ2-1, with 7 bases matching TRBD2. J lost 3 bases, V lost 3 bases, and 11 bases had no gene match. The CDR3 is made up of 17 amino acids. Germline assignment: CDR1 SGHVS and CDR2 FNYEAQ. CDR3 sequence reads: CASSLGRLAEIYNEQFF. The CDR3, as DNA: TGTGCCAGCAGCTTGGGACGGCTAGCGGAGATCTACAATGAGCAGTTCTTC.

V and J are TRBV6-4 and TRBJ2-3, with 9 bases that match TRBD2. The CDR3 spans 15 residues. The V gene end was trimmed by 10 bases and the J gene end by 2 bases; junction bases not matched to a gene: 10. The V gene's germline CDR1 is MRHNA and CDR2 SNTAGT. The CDR3 spells CANSPTSGPTDTQYF. The CDR3, as DNA: TGTGCCAACAGCCCGACTAGCGGACCCACAGATACGCAGTATTTT.

V gene TRBV18 combines with J gene TRBJ2-7; 8 bases line up with TRBD1. The trim removed 3 bases at V and 5 bases at J, leaving 6 bases unmatched. The length of the CDR3 is 14 residues. The germline CDR1 and CDR2 sequences are KGHSH and LQKENI. DNA of the CDR3: TGTGCCAGCTCACCCGGACAGGGTGGTCACGAGCAGTACTTC. It encodes CASSPGQGGHEQYF.

The chain couples TRBV4-3 to TRBJ2-7; D is possibly TRBD1 (7 bases). Trimming took 0 bases from V and 3 from J, leaving 15 bases between them. The CDR3 is made up of 16 amino acids. Germline V gene sequence: CDR1 LGHNA, CDR2 YSLEER. CDR3 in amino acids: CASSQEWDSGLYEQYF. Here the CDR3 DNA reads TGCGCCAGCAGCCAAGAGTGGGACAGCGGGCTCTACGAGCAGTACTTC.

This clonotype showed up many times. The gene calls are TRBV11-1 and TRBJ2-1; tentatively, D is TRBD2 (5 bases). V was pared by 5 bases and J by 9 bases, with 29 bases between. CDR1 SGHAT and CDR2 FQDESV come from the germline V gene (reference sequence). The CDR3 is 18 amino acids. The CDR3 bases are TGTGCCAGCAGCCCCACCCCCTTCGGAGCGGCGCAACTTCGTGAGCAGTTCTTC. It translates to CASSPTPFGAAQLREQFF.

In its sample, this clonotype was seen a few times. The chain recombines TRBV12-3 or TRBV12-4 with TRBJ2-7, with TRBD1 matching 9 bases. The CDR3 spans 14 residues. V lost 5 bases, J lost 6 bases, and 8 bases stayed unmatched. The CDR3 region is CASSPGDRAGEQYF. CDR3 DNA: TGTGCCAGCAGTCCGGGGGACAGGGCCGGCGAGCAGTACTTC.

CDR3 in amino acids: CSARRQGEQYF. CDR3 DNA sequence: TGCAGTGCTAGACGCCAGGGCGAGCAGTACTTC. This sequence joins TRBV20-1 and TRBJ2-7; D might be TRBD1 (5 bases). This CDR3 is 11 amino acids long. Germline V gene lookup returns CDR1 DFQATT and CDR2 SNEGSKA (reference sequence). V gave up 2 bases and J gave up 6 bases, with 8 bases separating them.

In this sample, this clonotype is medium-sized. V usage is TRBV20-1 and J usage is TRBJ2-1; 9 positions match TRBD1. Losses at the gene ends were 6 bases for V and 7 bases for J; bases not matched to a gene: 4. Per germline, CDR1 DFQATT and CDR2 SNEGSKA (reference sequence). The CDR3 is 12 amino acids. This CDR3 is CSAGTGSNEQFF. The CDR3 DNA reads as TGCAGTGCAGGGACAGGGAGTAATGAGCAGTTCTTC.

This clonotype was recorded a few times. This sequence joins TRBV29-1 and TRBJ1-4, with D unclear. The CDR3 contains 10 residues. V lost 4 bases and J lost 8, with 5 bases in between. From germline, CDR1 is SQVTM and CDR2 ANQGSEA. In DNA form, the CDR3 reads TGCAGCGTTGGGGAAGAAAAACTGTTTTTT. Its translation is CSVGEEKLFF. Full variable domain (remainder filled in from reference TRBV29-1 and TRBJ1-4): SAVISQKPSRDICQRGTSLTIQCQVDSQVTMMFWYRQQPGQSLTLIATANQGSEATYESGFVIDKFPISRPNLTFSTLTVSNMSPEDSSIYLCSVGEEKLFFGSGTQLSVL.

This chain joins TRBV3-1 and TRBJ2-7; perhaps TRBD2 as D (5 bases). The CDR3 covers 14 residues. Germline assignment: CDR1 LGHDT and CDR2 YNNKEL (reference sequence). V lost 1 base and J 2 bases, leaving 9 bases between the germline ends. The CDR3 nucleotides read TGTGCCAGCAGCCAAGCCCTAGCCGCCTACGAGCAGTACTTC. Translating it yields CASSQALAAYEQYF.

The V call is TRBV6-1, the J call TRBJ2-7; TRBD2 agrees at 7 bases. The germline V gene encodes CDR1 MNHNS and CDR2 SASEGT. The CDR3 is 15 residues long. The V and J ends lost 2 bases and 5 bases, in that order; junction bases with no gene match: 9. The CDR3 spells CASSELAEGPHEQYF. The CDR3 DNA reads TGTGCCAGCAGTGAACTAGCGGAGGGGCCACACGAGCAGTACTTC.

The DNA for the CDR3 is TGTGCCAGCAGTTCGTCCGGACGGATAATTTCACCCCTCCACTTT. As protein: CASSSSGRIISPLHF. The rearrangement joins TRBV28 to TRBJ1-6; D not resolved. Germline assignment: CDR1 MDHEN and CDR2 SYDVKM. Deletions cut 4 bases from V and 9 bases from J, with 16 bases between. CDR3 size: 15 residues.

This clonotype came up a few times. The chain combines TRBV3-1 with TRBJ2-5; D is uncertain. The CDR3 spans 15 residues. Between the trimmed V and J ends, which lost 1 base and 2 bases, there was a span of 11 bases. Germline values: CDR1 LGHDT, CDR2 YNNKEL (reference sequence). DNA of the CDR3: TGTGCCAGCAGCCAAGGACCGAGGATGCAAGAGACCCAGTACTTC. It translates to CASSQGPRMQETQYF.

A few counts support this clonotype. The genes are TRBV4-1 and TRBJ2-4; D ambiguous. The germline gives CDR1 MGHRA, CDR2 YSYEKL. The CDR3 is 15 residues long. V was shortened by 0 bases and J by 5 bases, with 11 bases between the two germline ends. Here the CDR3 DNA reads TGCGCCAGCAGCCAAGAGTTGGCTACGCAAAACATTCAGTACTTC. Translated, it gives CASSQELATQNIQYF.

This clonotype has just a few counts. The chain combines TRBV4-1 with TRBJ2-7; weak D call: TRBD2 (6 bases). The CDR3 covers 14 residues. Germline V gene lookup returns CDR1 MGHRA and CDR2 YSYEKL. The V end lost 4 bases, the J end lost 1 base, and 11 bases lay between the germline ends. This CDR3 reads CASSRRAGSYEQYF. CDR3 nucleotide sequence: TGCGCCAGCAGCCGGCGGGCGGGGTCCTACGAGCAGTACTTC.

This rearrangement joins TRBV6-4 to TRBJ2-3; 8 bases are a match to TRBD2. After removal of 5 bases from V and 4 bases from J, the junction contained 8 bases not matched to a gene. This CDR3 region has 15 residues. CDR1 and CDR2 (germline): MRHNA, SNTAGT. The CDR3 loop reads CASSPTSGAADTQYF. The DNA of the CDR3 is TGTGCCAGCAGTCCAACTAGCGGAGCGGCAGATACGCAGTATTTT.

The chain joins TRBV20-1 to TRBJ2-1, with a possible D match to TRBD2 (5 bases). V was pared by 2 bases and J by 6 bases, with 23 bases between. The germline V gene has CDR1 DFQATT and CDR2 SNEGSKA (reference sequence). The CDR3 totals 17 residues. This CDR3 is CSARLATSGNVGNEQFF. CDR3 DNA sequence: TGCAGTGCTAGACTCGCCACCAGCGGAAATGTCGGCAATGAGCAGTTCTTC.

The V and J genes are TRBV20-1 and TRBJ1-5; 8 bases agree with TRBD1. Per the germline V gene, CDR1 is DFQATT and CDR2 is SNEGSKA (reference sequence). The V segment lost 0 bases and the J segment 9 bases; nucleotides outside the gene matches: 10. There are 15 residues in the CDR3. The CDR3 spells CSARESGQVATPQHF. The CDR3 region has the DNA TGCAGTGCTAGAGAGTCGGGACAGGTCGCGACGCCCCAGCATTTT.

The chain has TRBV12-3 or TRBV12-4 and TRBJ2-1; a weak D match, TRBD1 (5 bases). CDR3 length: 14 residues. V shed 4 bases and J shed 5 bases, with 12 bases lying between them. The DNA for the CDR3 is TGTGCCAGCAGTTCCAGGGTTTTGGACAATGAGCAGTTCTTC. Residues: CASSSRVLDNEQFF.

This clonotype turned up a few times. This sequence joins TRBV20-1 and TRBJ2-5; TRBD2 aligns across 9 bases. Trimming at V came to 5 bases and at J to 5 bases, leaving 6 bases not matched to a gene. The CDR3 is made up of 13 amino acids. Germline V gene lookup returns CDR1 DFQATT and CDR2 SNEGSKA (reference sequence). The CDR3 DNA follows: TGCAGTGCTGTGACTAGCGGATCGGAGACCCAGTACTTC. Translated: CSAVTSGSETQYF.

This clonotype was recorded many times. The chain is built from TRBV25-1 and TRBJ2-5; D is unclear. The V gene lost 7 bases and the J gene lost 2 bases, with 11 bases spanning the gap. CDR1 and CDR2 from the germline V gene are MGHDK and SYGVNS. This CDR3 is built from 13 residues. The CDR3 DNA sequence: TGTGCCAGCACGGTAGACGCACAAGAGACCCAGTACTTC. As protein: CASTVDAQETQYF.

The table lists this clonotype with many counts. The chain has TRBV20-1 and TRBJ2-1; 7 bases match TRBD2. The germline V gene has CDR1 DFQATT and CDR2 SNEGSKA (reference sequence). Germline trimming cut 5 bases from V and 6 bases from J; bases unmatched to any gene: 16. This CDR3 is 16 amino acids long. The CDR3 protein is CSAPPAASGGVNEQFF. The CDR3 nucleotides read TGCAGTGCTCCCCCAGCGGCTAGCGGAGGGGTCAATGAGCAGTTCTTC.

This clonotype was counted once. J is TRBJ2-1 and V is TRBV11-2, with 12 bases aligning to TRBD2. The length of the CDR3 is 18 residues. Germline trimming cut 5 bases from V and 5 bases from J; bases unmatched to any gene: 13. Germline-derived CDR1 and CDR2 are SGHAT and FQNNGV. The CDR3 bases are TGTGCCAGCAGCCCCAAGGGACGTCGACTAGCGGGAGACAATGAGCAGTTCTTC. This translates into CASSPKGRRLAGDNEQFF.

The genes are TRBV29-1 and TRBJ1-2; weak D call: TRBD1 (6 bases). V was shortened by 0 bases and J by 7 bases, with 12 bases between the two germline ends. Germline assignment: CDR1 SQVTM and CDR2 ANQGSEA. The CDR3 has 13 residues. CDR3: CSVEDHDRSGYTF. The CDR3 DNA reads TGCAGCGTTGAAGACCACGACAGGTCTGGCTACACCTTC.

This clonotype has just a few counts. The chain couples TRBV20-1 to TRBJ2-1, with 7 nucleotides matching TRBD2. Germline CDR1 reads DFQATT; CDR2 reads SNEGSKA (reference sequence). The CDR3 sequence is 15 residues long. V trimming: 6 bases; J trimming: 0 bases; junction bases outside the gene matches: 8. As DNA, the CDR3 is TGCAGTGCGGGGAGGGGCTCAAGCTCCTACAATGAGCAGTTCTTC. Its protein product is CSAGRGSSSYNEQFF.

The V call is TRBV7-9, the J call TRBJ2-2; no clear D gene. CDR3 size: 16 residues. Between the trimmed V and J ends, which lost 7 bases and 0 bases, there was a span of 15 bases. CDR1 is SEHNR and CDR2 is FQNEAQ in the germline V gene (reference sequence). The CDR3 DNA reads TGTGCCAGCATTGGTCCTTTACAGCCGAACACCGGGGAGCTGTTTTTT. Translating gives CASIGPLQPNTGELFF. The full variable domain, in which reference TRBV7-9 and TRBJ2-2 provide the parts outside the CDR3, is DTGVSQNPRHKITKRGQNVTFRCDPISEHNRLYWYRQTLGQGPEFLTYFQNEAQLEKSRLLSDRFSAERPKGSFSTLEIQRTEQGDSAMYLCASIGPLQPNTGELFFGEGSRLTVL.

This clonotype was recorded a few times. V gene TRBV4-1 combines with J gene TRBJ2-7; 7 nucleotides match TRBD2. Germline V lookup: CDR1 MGHRA, CDR2 YSYEKL. The CDR3 length is 20 residues. V trimming: 1 base; J trimming: 0 bases; junction bases outside the gene matches: 18. CDR3: CASSQVALAEGQGSSYEQYF. The DNA of the CDR3 is TGCGCCAGCAGCCAAGTGGCCCTAGCGGAGGGGCAAGGTAGCTCCTACGAGCAGTACTTC.

The chain recombines TRBV11-2 with TRBJ2-7; maybe TRBD2 (6 bases). V dropped 2 bases and J dropped 2 bases, with 13 bases sitting between them. Germline V lookup: CDR1 SGHAT, CDR2 FQNNGV. CDR3 size: 15 residues. The CDR3 spells CASSLSGVPTYEQYF. In DNA form, the CDR3 reads TGTGCCAGCAGCTTATCGGGGGTCCCCACCTACGAGCAGTACTTC. Variable domain in full (rest from reference TRBV11-2 and TRBJ2-7): EAGVAQSPRYKIIEKRQSVAFWCNPISGHATLYWYQQILGQGPKLLIQFQNNGVVDDSQLPKDRFSAERLKGVDSTLKIQPAKLEDSAVYLCASSLSGVPTYEQYFGPGTRLTVT.

This chain uses TRBV6-1 with TRBJ2-1; tentatively, D is TRBD2 (5 bases). CDR3 length: 16 amino acids. The germline V and J ends were trimmed by 0 bases and 4 bases, with 13 bases remaining between them. Germline CDR1 is MNHNS and CDR2 is SASEGT. The CDR3 spells CASSEAAGLRYNEQFF. The DNA for the CDR3 is TGTGCCAGCAGTGAAGCGGCGGGCCTCCGTTACAATGAGCAGTTCTTC.

J is TRBJ2-7 and V is TRBV10-1; D possibly corresponds to TRBD2 (5 bases). V was pared by 3 bases and J by 2 bases, with 11 bases between. From germline, CDR1 is WNHNN and CDR2 SYGVQD (reference sequence). The CDR3 totals 14 residues. DNA of the CDR3: TGCGCCAGCAGTGAATACCGGGGTGCCTACGAGCAGTACTTC. As protein: CASSEYRGAYEQYF.

This chain uses TRBV20-1 with TRBJ2-1, with 8 nucleotides matching TRBD2. This CDR3 comprises 14 residues. V trimming: 6 bases; J trimming: 7 bases; junction bases outside the gene matches: 11. The germline V gene has CDR1 DFQATT and CDR2 SNEGSKA (reference sequence). The CDR3 sequence is CSALAEGLKNEQFF. In DNA, the CDR3 is TGCAGTGCACTAGCGGAAGGATTGAAGAATGAGCAGTTCTTC.

In this sample, this clonotype turned up a few times. The chain couples TRBV5-1 to TRBJ2-3; 14 bases are shared with TRBD2. Germline lookup yields CDR1 SGHRS and CDR2 YFSETQ. With V trimmed by 4 bases and J by 1 base, 8 bases remained unmatched. This CDR3 is 18 amino acids long. CDR3 sequence (DNA): TGCGCCAGCAGCGCCGGGACTAGCGGGAGCGCCCGCACAGATACGCAGTATTTT. Translated, it gives CASSAGTSGSARTDTQYF. Together with reference TRBV5-1 and TRBJ2-3, the CDR3 gives the full variable domain: KAGVTQTPRYLIKTRGQQVTLSCSPISGHRSVSWYQQTPGQGLQFLFEYFSETQRNKGNFPGRFSGRQFSNSRSEMNVSTLELGDSALYLCASSAGTSGSARTDTQYFGPGTRLTVL.